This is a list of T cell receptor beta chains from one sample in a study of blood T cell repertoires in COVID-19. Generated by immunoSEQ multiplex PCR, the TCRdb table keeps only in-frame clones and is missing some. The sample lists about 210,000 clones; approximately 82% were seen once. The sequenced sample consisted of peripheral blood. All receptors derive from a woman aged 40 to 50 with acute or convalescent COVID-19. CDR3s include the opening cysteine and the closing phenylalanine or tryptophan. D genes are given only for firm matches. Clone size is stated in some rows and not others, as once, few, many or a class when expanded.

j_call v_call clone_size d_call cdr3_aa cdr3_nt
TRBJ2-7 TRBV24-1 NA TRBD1 CATSKGQEPYEQYF TGTGCCACCAGTAAGGGACAGGAGCCCTACGAGCAGTACTTC
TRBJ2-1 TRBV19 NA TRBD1 CASSSTGTGVDNEQFF TGTGCCAGTAGCTCCACGGGGACAGGGGTTGACAATGAGCAGTTCTTC
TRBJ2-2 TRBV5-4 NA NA CASSPLTNTGELFF TGTGCCAGCAGCCCTCTTACGAACACCGGGGAGCTGTTTTTT
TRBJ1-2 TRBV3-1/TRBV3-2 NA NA CASSQASQWTAYGYTF TGTGCCAGCAGCCAAGCCTCCCAGTGGACAGCCTATGGCTACACCTTC
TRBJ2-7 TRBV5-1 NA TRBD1 CASTLRTGVYEQYF TGCGCCAGCACCTTACGGACAGGTGTCTACGAGCAGTACTTC
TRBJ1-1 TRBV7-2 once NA CASSFRGGTEAFF TGTGCCAGCAGCTTTCGGGGGGGCACTGAAGCTTTCTTT
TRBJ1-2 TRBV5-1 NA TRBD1 CASSQDRGGGYTF TGCGCCAGCAGCCAGGACAGGGGTGGGGGCTACACCTTC
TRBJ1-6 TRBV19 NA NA CASSIAVAGNSPLHF TGTGCCAGTAGTATCGCAGTAGCCGGGAATTCACCCCTCCACTTT
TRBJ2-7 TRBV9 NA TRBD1 CASSTRDRGNSYEQYF TGTGCCAGCAGCACCCGGGACAGGGGGAACTCCTACGAGCAGTACTTC
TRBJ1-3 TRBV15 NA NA CATSRAGSGNTIYF TGTGCCACCAGCAGAGCGGGCTCTGGAAACACCATATATTTT
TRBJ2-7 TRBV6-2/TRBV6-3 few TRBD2 CASSLGTSGRAGYEQYF TGTGCCAGCAGCCTGGGGACTAGCGGGAGGGCCGGGTACGAGCAGTACTTC
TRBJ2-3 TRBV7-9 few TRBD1 CASSDLDRDSTDTQYF TGTGCCAGCAGCGACTTGGACAGGGATAGCACAGATACGCAGTATTTT
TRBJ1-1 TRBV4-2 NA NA CASSPPGLMFSEAFF TGTGCCAGCAGCCCACCGGGACTAATGTTCTCTGAAGCTTTCTTT
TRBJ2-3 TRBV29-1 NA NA CSVEDRLASQYF TGCAGCGTTGAAGATCGGCTAGCGTCGCAGTATTTT
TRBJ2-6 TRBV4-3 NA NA CASSRAGVGANVLTF TGCGCCAGCAGCCGCGCAGGGGTCGGGGCCAACGTCCTGACTTTC
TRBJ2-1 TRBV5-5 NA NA CASSLAGFPYNEQFF TGTGCCAGCAGCTTGGCCGGGTTTCCATACAATGAGCAGTTCTTC
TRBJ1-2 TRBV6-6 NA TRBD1 CASSPTGNGYTF TGTGCCAGCAGTCCGACAGGGAATGGCTACACCTTC
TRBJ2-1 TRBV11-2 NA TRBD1 CASSSPPGGTYNEQFF TGTGCCAGCAGCTCCCCACCAGGGGGTACCTACAATGAGCAGTTCTTC
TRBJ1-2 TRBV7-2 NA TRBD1 CASSLALTGNYGYTF TGTGCCAGCAGCTTAGCTCTGACAGGGAACTATGGCTACACCTTC
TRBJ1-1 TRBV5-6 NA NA CASSSLGGTEAFF TGTGCCAGCAGCTCTTTGGGGGGCACTGAAGCTTTCTTT
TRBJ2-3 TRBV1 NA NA CTSSLDLAGSTDTQYF TGCACCAGCAGCCTGGATCTAGCGGGGTCCACAGATACGCAGTATTTT
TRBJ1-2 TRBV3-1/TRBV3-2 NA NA CASSQSDRIGYGYTF TGTGCCAGCAGCCAATCCGACAGGATCGGCTATGGCTACACCTTC
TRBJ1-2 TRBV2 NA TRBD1 CASSPSRDRGGGGTF TGTGCCAGCAGTCCGTCCCGGGACAGGGGCGGGGGTGGCACCTTC
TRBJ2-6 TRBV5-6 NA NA CASSKQGSGANVLTF TGTGCCAGCAGCAAACAGGGTTCTGGGGCCAACGTCCTGACTTTC
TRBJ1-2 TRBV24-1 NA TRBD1 CATSDGQGYYTF TGTGCCACCAGTGACGGACAGGGTTACTACACCTTC
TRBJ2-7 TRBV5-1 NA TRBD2 CASQQTVLAGASYEQYF TGCGCCAGCCAACAAACAGTCCTAGCGGGGGCCTCCTACGAGCAGTACTTC
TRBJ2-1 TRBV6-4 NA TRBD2 CASSEGRRTSGGDEQFF TGTGCCAGCAGTGAGGGGAGGAGGACTAGCGGGGGCGATGAGCAGTTCTTC
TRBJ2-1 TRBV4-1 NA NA CASSRETGRSYEQFF TGCGCCAGCAGCCGAGAGACAGGGAGGTCATATGAGCAGTTCTTC
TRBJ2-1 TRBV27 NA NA CASSSRWRVTYNEQFF TGTGCCAGCAGTTCCCGCTGGAGGGTGACATACAATGAGCAGTTCTTC
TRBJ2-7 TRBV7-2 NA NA CASSLGGRDSYEQYF TGTGCCAGCAGCTTGGGGGGGCGGGACTCCTACGAGCAGTACTTC
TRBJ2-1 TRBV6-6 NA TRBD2 CASSKPSGTTYNEQFF TGTGCCAGCAGTAAACCGAGCGGGACCACCTACAATGAGCAGTTCTTC
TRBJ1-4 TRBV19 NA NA CASSIVAERGLTNEKLFF TGTGCCAGTAGTATAGTGGCGGAGCGGGGCTTAACTAATGAAAAACTGTTTTTT
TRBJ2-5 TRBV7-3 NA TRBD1 CASSSGWDRGQTQYF TGTGCCAGCAGCTCGGGATGGGACAGGGGACAGACCCAGTACTTC
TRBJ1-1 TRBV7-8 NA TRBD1 CASSLSPHRGGNTEAFF TGTGCCAGCAGCCTAAGCCCACACAGGGGAGGGAACACTGAAGCTTTCTTT
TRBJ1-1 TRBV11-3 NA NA CASSCHRETINTEAFF TGTGCCAGCAGCTGCCACAGAGAAACAATCAACACTGAAGCTTTCTTT
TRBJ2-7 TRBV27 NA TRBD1 CASKEGTGSNEQYF TGTGCCAGCAAGGAAGGGACAGGGTCTAACGAGCAGTACTTC
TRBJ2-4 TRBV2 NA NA CASFNPVGGNIQYF TGTGCCTCCTTTAATCCGGTGGGGGGAAACATTCAGTACTTC
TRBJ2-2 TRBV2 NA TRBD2 CAIAGTIAGELFF TGTGCCATAGCCGGGACTATCGCCGGGGAGCTGTTTTTT
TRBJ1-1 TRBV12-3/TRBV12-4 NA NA CASSFAGGQAFF TGTGCCAGCAGTTTCGCCGGGGGGCAGGCTTTCTTT
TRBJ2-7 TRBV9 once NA CASSVGALRDSDEQYF TGTGCCAGCAGCGTAGGTGCGTTGAGGGACTCAGACGAGCAGTACTTC
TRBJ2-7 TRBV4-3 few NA CASSQDPTNYEQYF TGCGCCAGCAGCCAAGATCCTACCAACTACGAGCAGTACTTC
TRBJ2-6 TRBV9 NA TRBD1 CASSVAYRGSGANVLTF TGTGCCAGCAGCGTCGCGTACAGGGGTTCCGGGGCCAACGTCCTGACTTTC
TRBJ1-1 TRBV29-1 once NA CSVRDGGNTEAFF TGCAGCGTGCGAGACGGGGGGAACACTGAAGCTTTCTTT
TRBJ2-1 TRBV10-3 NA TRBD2 CAISGKGTSGSVNEQFF TGTGCCATCAGTGGAAAGGGAACTAGCGGGAGTGTTAATGAGCAGTTCTTC
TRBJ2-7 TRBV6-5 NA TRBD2 CASRTHTSGPYEQYF TGTGCCAGCAGGACCCATACTAGCGGGCCCTACGAGCAGTACTTC
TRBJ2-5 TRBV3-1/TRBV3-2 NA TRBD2 CASSSNGRAWETQYF TGTGCCAGCAGCTCCAACGGGAGGGCTTGGGAGACCCAGTACTTC
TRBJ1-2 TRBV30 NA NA CAWSPGGYGYTF TGTGCCTGGTCCCCTGGCGGCTATGGCTACACCTTC